This T cell receptor (beta chain) emerged from a study of cytomegalovirus exposure and HLA in healthy donors. The PCR used 60 Vbeta and 13 Jbeta primers. Sequencing used immunoSEQ multiplex PCR; TCRdb keeps in-frame clones, though not all of them. The table lists about 180,000 clones, approximately 80% of them singletons. The CDR3 spans 14 residues. CDR1 and CDR2 from the germline V gene are MDHEN and SYDVKM. V lost 3 bases to trimming and J lost 7 bases; unmatched junction nucleotides: 5. The sequence was collected from a man aged 30-40 years in good health and CMV-seropositive. The chain couples TRBV28 to TRBJ1-5; 8 bases agree with TRBD1. The sequenced sample consisted of PBMCs. The CDR3 loop is CASSLSGGEQPQHF. CDR3 coding DNA: TGTGCCAGCAGTTTGTCAGGGGGCGAACAGCCCCAGCATTTT.